The rows below give T cell receptor beta chains drawn from one sample of a study of blood T cell repertoires in COVID-19. Some clones are missing from TCRdb's copy, which holds only in-frame ones; the method was immunoSEQ multiplex PCR. The sample lists roughly 250,000 clones, around 89% seen once, with 0.95% to 1.5% in the top ten. The material sequenced was PBMCs or T cells enriched from blood (not recorded which). The source is a woman in her 40s with acute COVID-19. CDR3s include the opening cysteine and the closing phenylalanine or tryptophan. The D gene is left open where the match is weak. A clone size is listed for some rows: how often the clone was seen (once, few, many), or a class if it is expanded.

.,.,TRBJ1-5,TRBV20-1,TGCAGTGCTAGTTGGCCGTCAGGGCCCCAGCATTTT,CSASWPSGPQHF
.,.,TRBJ1-1,TRBV19,TGTGCCAGTAAAGACAGACCAAACACTGAAGCTTTCTTT,CASKDRPNTEAFF
.,many,TRBJ1-1,TRBV3-1/TRBV3-2,TGTGCCAGCAGCCAAGATATAGCGACGAACACTGAAGCTTTCTTT,CASSQDIATNTEAFF
.,.,TRBJ2-7,TRBV29-1,TGCAGCGTTACTGCGGAGACCTACGAGCAGTACTTC,CSVTAETYEQYF
.,.,TRBJ2-1,TRBV24-1,TGTGCCACCAGTGATTCACGCGGGCCAAAGCAGTTCTTC,CATSDSRGPKQFF
TRBD1,.,TRBJ1-2,TRBV3-1/TRBV3-2,TGTGCCAGCAGCCAAGATTTGGGCCCGACAGGGTTCGAAGGCTACACCTTC,CASSQDLGPTGFEGYTF
TRBD1,.,TRBJ1-5,TRBV19,TGTGCCAGTAGCAGTTACCAGGGGGAGCATCAGCCCCAGCATTTT,CASSSYQGEHQPQHF
.,.,TRBJ2-2,TRBV13,TGTGCCAGCAGCTCCCCTAGCAGTAAAATTACCGGGGAGCTGTTTTTT,CASSSPSSKITGELFF
TRBD1,.,TRBJ2-5,TRBV7-8,TGTGCCAGCAGCCGAGGGGGCTTAGGGGAGACCCAGTACTTC,CASSRGGLGETQYF
TRBD2,.,TRBJ2-1,TRBV11-2,TGTGCCAGCAGCTCGACTAGCGGGAAAAGTCACTCGGAGTTCTTC,CASSSTSGKSHSEFF
TRBD1,.,TRBJ1-2,TRBV4-3,TGCGCCAGCAGCCAAGCAGGGGGACAGGGGGCCTCTCGCTACACCTTC,CASSQAGGQGASRYTF
.,.,TRBJ1-5,TRBV28,TGTGCCAGCACTTCCCCGGAGGTGAGCAATCAGCCCCAGCATTTT,CASTSPEVSNQPQHF
.,.,TRBJ2-7,TRBV10-2,TGCGCCAGCACCCAATTCACCGGAGCTTACGAGCAGTACTTC,CASTQFTGAYEQYF
.,.,TRBJ1-2,TRBV19,TGTGCCAGTAGTATGTATTTATTAGCTCCTGATGGCTACACCTTC,CASSMYLLAPDGYTF
TRBD1,few,TRBJ1-6,TRBV5-8,TGTGCCAGCAGCTTGACAGGGGGCTATTCACCCCTCCACTTT,CASSLTGGYSPLHF
TRBD2,.,TRBJ2-1,TRBV4-1,TGCGCCAGCAGCCAAGAGAGACTAGCGGGAGTAGAGTTCTTC,CASSQERLAGVEFF
.,.,TRBJ1-5,TRBV29-1,TGCAGCGTTGGGACAGTGGGGCCCCAGCATTTT,CSVGTVGPQHF
.,.,TRBJ1-4,TRBV7-9,TGTGCCAGCAGCTTAATGGTTCGGGGTGAAAAACTGTTTTTT,CASSLMVRGEKLFF
TRBD2,.,TRBJ2-7,TRBV9,TGTGCCAGCAGCCCCACGACTAGCGGCAGTTACGAGCAGTACTTC,CASSPTTSGSYEQYF
TRBD1,.,TRBJ1-1,TRBV10-3,TGTGCCATCAGTGGGACAGGGGAGAACACTGAAGCTTTCTTT,CAISGTGENTEAFF
.,.,TRBJ2-5,TRBV7-9,TGTGCCAGCAGCATAACTAGTGATTCGGAGACCCAGTACTTC,CASSITSDSETQYF
.,once,TRBJ1-5,TRBV12-3/TRBV12-4,TGTGCCAGCAGACAGGTTGACAATCAGCCCCAGCATTTT,CASRQVDNQPQHF
.,.,TRBJ1-2,TRBV5-1,TGCGCCAGCAGCTTGGAAATATCCTATGGCTACACCTTC,CASSLEISYGYTF
.,.,TRBJ2-5,TRBV30,TGTGCCTGGATAATAGCTGATCAAGAGACCCAGTACTTC,CAWIIADQETQYF
.,.,TRBJ1-1,TRBV27,TGTGCCAGCAGTTCATCAGGACAGATAAAGAACACTGAAGCTTTCTTT,CASSSSGQIKNTEAFF
.,once,TRBJ1-2,TRBV2,TGTGCCAGCAGTGAATCGGTAGGGGATGATGGCTACACCTTC,CASSESVGDDGYTF
TRBD2,.,TRBJ2-1,TRBV7-2,TGTGCCAGCAGCTTAGCGCAAGCGGGAGGGCCTAAGTCCGATGAGCAGTTCTTC,CASSLAQAGGPKSDEQFF
TRBD1,few,TRBJ1-2,TRBV11-2,TGTGCCAGCAGCTTGACAGGGGTGGATGGCTACACCTTC,CASSLTGVDGYTF
.,.,TRBJ2-1,TRBV9,TGTGCCAGCAGCGTAACGGGGGTACCTAACAATGAGCAGTTCTTC,CASSVTGVPNNEQFF
.,.,TRBJ1-5,TRBV5-8,TGTGCCAGCAGCTTGGAGTTACGTTCCCAACGCGCTCAGCCCCAGCATTTT,CASSLELRSQRAQPQHF
.,.,TRBJ2-7,TRBV28,TGTGCCAGCAGTTGGACAGCTACCTACGAGCAGTACTTC,CASSWTATYEQYF
.,.,TRBJ2-1,TRBV21-1,TGTGCCAGCAGCAAACACCCGGCGGGAGAATTTCTAAATGAGCAGTTCTTC,CASSKHPAGEFLNEQFF
.,.,TRBJ2-2,TRBV27,TGTGCCAGCAGTTTGGGCCTCACCGGGGAGCTGTTTTTT,CASSLGLTGELFF
TRBD2,.,TRBJ2-1,TRBV7-9,TGTGCCAGCAGCTTTGGAGCTGAGCGGGAGGATGAGGTCCTGGGGTTCTTC,CASSFGAEREDEVLGFF
.,once,TRBJ2-7,TRBV7-6,TGTGCCAGCGAGAGCTCCTACGAGCAGTACTTC,CASESSYEQYF
TRBD1,once,TRBJ1-5,TRBV24-1,TGTGCCACCAGTGAGGGAGCCCGACAGGGGGGGGATCGGCCCCAGCATTTT,CATSEGARQGGDRPQHF
TRBD1,.,TRBJ1-5,TRBV6-5,TGTGCCAGCAGTTACTCGGGACAGGACAATCAGCCCCAGCATTTT,CASSYSGQDNQPQHF
TRBD2,few,TRBJ2-7,TRBV28,TGTGCCAGCAGTTTACGTAGACTAGCGAAGACCTACGAGCAGTACTTC,CASSLRRLAKTYEQYF
TRBD2,.,TRBJ2-3,TRBV24-1,TGTGCCACCAGCGGGACTAGCGCGGATACGCAGTATTTT,CATSGTSADTQYF
.,.,TRBJ1-5,TRBV5-4,TGTGCCAGCAGCAACAAAGGAGTGCCCAATCAGCCCCAGCATTTT,CASSNKGVPNQPQHF
.,.,TRBJ2-3,TRBV5-1,TGCGCCAGCAGCCTTAATGGAGGGAGCACAGATACGCAGTATTTT,CASSLNGGSTDTQYF